The 24 T cell receptor beta chains presented below share a single source sample, sequenced in a study of blood T cell repertoires in COVID-19. Sequencing used immunoSEQ multiplex PCR; TCRdb keeps in-frame clones, though not all of them. The sample contains over 350,000 clones, about 89% of which appear only once. The sample was PBMCs or T cells enriched from blood (not recorded which). The receptors were gathered from a woman between 40 and 50 years old who had been exposed to COVID-19.

The chain links TRBV5-1 to TRBJ2-7, with TRBD2 matching 8 bases. V was pared by 4 bases and J by 0 bases, with 12 bases of the junction left unmatched. The CDR3 is 17 amino acids. The germline V gene has CDR1 SGHRS and CDR2 YFSETQ. CDR3 amino acids: CASSLGLVGEGSYEQYF. In DNA form, the CDR3 reads TGCGCCAGCAGCCTGGGACTAGTTGGGGAGGGCTCCTACGAGCAGTACTTC. The full variable domain, its missing parts supplied by reference TRBV5-1 and TRBJ2-7, is KAGVTQTPRYLIKTRGQQVTLSCSPISGHRSVSWYQQTPGQGLQFLFEYFSETQRNKGNFPGRFSGRQFSNSRSEMNVSTLELGDSALYLCASSLGLVGEGSYEQYFGPGTRLTVT.

A note on this clone: Distinct nucleotide sequences in the sample also encode this CDR3. This chain links TRBV24-1 with TRBJ2-7; 7 bases are a match to TRBD1. Germline lookup yields CDR1 KGHDR and CDR2 SFDVKD. The CDR3 consists of 12 residues. Trimming at V came to 9 bases and at J to 4 bases, leaving 5 bases not matched to a gene. The CDR3 sequence is CATRTGAYEQYF. As DNA, the CDR3 is TGTGCCACCCGGACAGGAGCTTACGAGCAGTACTTC.

CDR3 nucleotide sequence: TGTGCCAGCAGTAATCGGGACAGGGGCGAGCAGTACTTC. Translation gives CASSNRDRGEQYF. J is TRBJ2-7 and V is TRBV2; TRBD1 matches at 10 bases. This CDR3 spans 13 amino acids. From germline, CDR1 is SNHLY and CDR2 FYNNEI. V shed 5 bases, J shed 6 bases, and the junction held 4 bases outside the gene matches.

This chain uses TRBV20-1 with TRBJ1-1, with D tentatively TRBD1 (6 bases). Deletions cut 3 bases from V and 5 bases from J, with 16 bases between. The CDR3 is 14 amino acids. Germline-derived CDR1 and CDR2 are DFQATT and SNEGSKA (reference sequence). The CDR3 DNA sequence: TGCAGTGCTAGTGGCGACAGGTTAGGGACTGAAGCTTTCTTT. Its protein product is CSASGDRLGTEAFF.

The chain uses TRBV23-1 and TRBJ1-2; D call uncertain. TRBV23-1 is given ORF status, its function remaining uncertain. The ends were cut back, 2 bases at V and 14 bases at J, with 18 bases in the middle. This CDR3 has 13 residues. The chain's CDR3 is CASSQITTRRNTF. For the CDR3, the DNA is TGCGCCAGCAGTCAAATCACCACTAGACGCAATACCTTC.

The chain joins TRBV5-6 to TRBJ2-2; TRBD2 is a possible D gene (6 bases). The germline gives CDR1 SGHDT, CDR2 YYEEEE. With 4 bases removed from V and 0 bases from J, the gap between germline ends came to 16 bases. CDR3 length: 17 residues. In nucleotides, the CDR3 is TGTGCCAGCAGCCCGACTAGTTTCCCCGCGAACACCGGGGAGCTGTTTTTT. Translated, it gives CASSPTSFPANTGELFF.

This chain joins TRBV7-2 and TRBJ1-2; maybe TRBD1 (6 bases). Germline CDR1 is SGHTA and CDR2 is FQGNSA. V was trimmed by 1 base and J by 2 bases, leaving 8 bases between them. There are 14 residues in the CDR3. Here the CDR3 DNA reads TGTGCCAGCAGCTTAGGACAGGAGAACTATGGCTACACCTTC. Its protein is CASSLGQENYGYTF.

The genes are TRBV10-3 and TRBJ2-3; maybe TRBD2 (5 bases). Germline values: CDR1 ENHRY, CDR2 SYGVKD. V was trimmed by 3 bases and J by 2 bases, leaving 18 bases between them. This CDR3 region has 17 residues. As DNA, the CDR3 is TGTGCCATCAGTGATCCTAGGACTCTCCGACCCACAGATACGCAGTATTTT. Amino acids: CAISDPRTLRPTDTQYF.

The V call is TRBV25-1, the J call TRBJ1-2; TRBD1 matches 8 bases. This CDR3 contains 17 residues. With 5 bases clipped from V and 0 bases from J, the junction kept 11 bases outside the gene matches. Germline assignment: CDR1 MGHDK and CDR2 SYGVNS. CDR3 sequence: CASSLTGTGRANYGYTF. DNA for the CDR3: TGTGCCAGCAGTCTTACTGGGACAGGACGGGCTAACTATGGCTACACCTTC.

This clone was detected once. The V gene is TRBV29-1, the J gene TRBJ2-1, with 7 bases fitting TRBD2. Losses at the gene ends were 2 bases for V and 0 bases for J; bases not matched to a gene: 4. The germline V gene encodes CDR1 SQVTM and CDR2 ANQGSEA. The CDR3 consists of 15 residues. CDR3 in amino acids: CSVELGGSSYNEQFF. CDR3 bases: TGCAGCGTTGAACTGGGCGGGAGCTCCTACAATGAGCAGTTCTTC.

The rearrangement uses TRBV5-1 and TRBJ2-3; D may be TRBD2 (6 bases). Trimming took 4 bases from V and 2 from J, leaving 20 bases between them. Germline CDR1 is SGHRS and CDR2 is YFSETQ. The CDR3 spans 17 residues. CDR3 region: CASSTGPGGALTDTQYF. The DNA for the CDR3 is TGCGCCAGCAGCACAGGCCCCGGCGGGGCCCTCACAGATACGCAGTATTTT.

This rearrangement joins TRBV7-9 to TRBJ1-1; perhaps TRBD1 as D (5 bases). This CDR3 is built from 15 residues. Looked up from germline, CDR1 is SEHNR and CDR2 is FQNEAQ (reference sequence). Trimming pared 4 bases from V and 5 bases from J, leaving 17 bases between. CDR3 protein: CASSSNILQGTEAFF. Written as DNA, the CDR3 is TGTGCCAGCAGCTCTAATATACTCCAGGGAACTGAAGCTTTCTTT.

The chain carries TRBV7-9 and TRBJ1-2; perhaps TRBD1 as D (5 bases). The CDR3 is 17 amino acids. Trimming removed 2 bases at V and 1 base at J, with 17 bases between. Looked up from germline, CDR1 is SEHNR and CDR2 is FQNEAQ (reference sequence). The CDR3 protein is CASSLMAGSKVNYGYTF. Written as DNA, the CDR3 is TGTGCCAGCAGCTTAATGGCAGGGTCTAAGGTTAACTATGGCTACACCTTC.

The V and J genes are TRBV19 and TRBJ2-6, with D tentatively TRBD2 (7 bases). Trimming shortened V by 6 bases and J by 0 bases, and 15 bases separated the two germline ends. CDR3 size: 17 residues. Germline assignment: CDR1 LNHDA and CDR2 SQIVND (reference sequence). The CDR3 protein is CASRGGLSPSGANVLTF. The CDR3 nucleotides read TGTGCCAGTAGGGGGGGGCTGAGCCCCTCTGGGGCCAACGTCCTGACTTTC.

The chain has TRBV19 and TRBJ2-7, with D perhaps matching TRBD1 (6 bases). Trimming shortened V by 1 base and J by 3 bases, and 16 bases separated the two germline ends. This CDR3 comprises 16 residues. The germline gives CDR1 LNHDA, CDR2 SQIVND (reference sequence). The CDR3 loop is CASSIAIQGPLYEQYF. The CDR3 DNA follows: TGTGCCAGTAGTATAGCGATACAGGGTCCTCTCTACGAGCAGTACTTC.

This clone was seen only a few times. The chain combines TRBV7-2 with TRBJ1-2, with D tentatively TRBD1 (5 bases). This CDR3 is built from 13 residues. The germline CDR1 and CDR2 sequences are SGHTA and FQGNSA. The V and J ends lost 2 bases and 8 bases respectively, with 12 bases between them. DNA for the CDR3: TGTGCCAGCAGCTTACGCAGGGAAAGCGGCTACACCTTC. Its translation is CASSLRRESGYTF.

The chain employs TRBV5-8 and TRBJ1-4, with D uncertain. Germline loops: CDR1 SGHTS, CDR2 YDEGEE. V shed 4 bases and J shed 7 bases, with 23 bases lying between them. The CDR3 covers 17 residues. The CDR3 nucleotides read TGTGCCAGCAGCCCGGGAGAGAGGGCCCGGGCCGTTGAAAAACTGTTTTTT. This codes for CASSPGERARAVEKLFF.

The genes are TRBV7-3 and TRBJ2-7; 7 nucleotides align to TRBD2. The trim removed 4 bases at V and 13 bases at J, leaving 16 bases unmatched. The CDR3 sequence is 14 residues long. From germline, CDR1 is SGHTA and CDR2 FQGTGA. CDR3 residues: CASSSSPGASGVYF. CDR3 bases: TGTGCCAGCAGCTCCTCCCCTGGGGCTAGCGGTGTTTACTTC.

V and J are TRBV18 and TRBJ2-1; possible D gene TRBD1, 6 bases. The CDR3 is 14 amino acids. The V end was cut by 3 bases, the J end by 6 bases, with 12 bases between. In germline, CDR1 is KGHSH, CDR2 LQKENI. The CDR3 DNA reads TGTGCCAGCTCACCCGCCGGGACACCCAATGAGCAGTTCTTC. It codes for CASSPAGTPNEQFF.

The chain carries TRBV27 and TRBJ2-4; D perhaps matches TRBD1 (5 bases). V was shortened by 6 bases and J by 1 base, with 10 bases between the two germline ends. Germline CDR1 is MNHEY and CDR2 is SMNVEV (reference sequence). CDR3 length equals 14 residues. The CDR3 DNA is TGTGCCAGCAGCTTTTCAGGGGCCAAAAACATTCAGTACTTC. Amino acid sequence: CASSFSGAKNIQYF.

The chain carries TRBV5-6 and TRBJ1-2; D remains unclear. Germline assignment: CDR1 SGHDT and CDR2 YYEEEE. V lost 1 base to trimming and J lost 4 bases, with 8 bases between them. The CDR3 is 13 residues long. CDR3 sequence (DNA): TGTGCCAGCAGCTTGCTGCCAGGCTATGGCTACACCTTC. As protein: CASSLLPGYGYTF.

The chain employs TRBV7-2 and TRBJ2-3, with TRBD2 matching over 8 bases. The germline CDR1 and CDR2 sequences are SGHTA and FQGNSA. V lost 0 bases and J lost 4; bases outside the gene matches: 3. The CDR3 has 15 amino acids. The CDR3 DNA follows: TGTGCCAGCAGCTTAGCGCGGGGGGTATCAGATACGCAGTATTTT. Translated, it gives CASSLARGVSDTQYF. Full variable domain (outside the CDR3, taken from reference TRBV7-2 and TRBJ2-3): GAGVSQSPSNKVTEKGKDVELRCDPISGHTALYWYRQSLGQGLEFLIYFQGNSAPDKSGLPSDRFSAERTGGSVSTLTIQRTQQEDSAVYLCASSLARGVSDTQYFGPGTRLTVL.

The gene calls are TRBV28 and TRBJ2-2; no reliable D call. Germline V gene sequence: CDR1 MDHEN, CDR2 SYDVKM. V was shortened by 3 bases and J by 10 bases, with 6 bases between the two germline ends. This CDR3 contains 11 residues. The CDR3 nucleotides read TGTGCCAGCAGTTTGAACTCGGAGCTGTTTTTT. Translation gives CASSLNSELFF.

The V gene is TRBV20-1, the J gene TRBJ2-1, with TRBD2 as a possible D gene (7 bases). Trimming removed 3 bases from V and 6 bases from J, with 15 bases in between. CDR1 is DFQATT, CDR2 SNEGSKA, per germline (reference sequence). CDR3 size: 14 residues. CDR3: CSASLGGAGNEQFF. CDR3 in DNA: TGCAGTGCTAGTTTGGGGGGGGCTGGCAATGAGCAGTTCTTC.